Presented here are 27 T cell receptor beta chains from one specimen sequenced in a study of T cells in Graves' hyperthyroidism and ophthalmopathy. What was amplified from RNA transcripts were TCR beta CDR3 regions. TCR CDR3 regions were first amplified by RT-PCR with HTBI primers. TCRdb called the multiplex PCR reads again in MiXCR, with one record for every CDR3 protein. The sample has hundreds of thousands of distinct CDR3 sequences; 15% to 18% are singletons. Specimen: blood. The receptors here all came from a woman under 30 with Graves' hyperthyroidism.

This clonotype was picked up many times. The chain has TRBV7-2 and TRBJ1-1; perhaps TRBD1 as D (5 bases). The length of the CDR3 is 14 residues. V lost 4 bases, J lost 10 bases, and 19 bases lay in between. The germline V gene encodes CDR1 SGHTA and CDR2 FQGNSA. The CDR3 sequence is CASSYIAAGSPAFF. For the CDR3, the DNA is TGTGCCAGCAGCTACATCGCGGCAGGGAGCCCAGCTTTCTTT.

At least ten counts were recorded for this clonotype. The genes are TRBV10-3 and TRBJ2-5, with unresolved D. The CDR3 has 15 amino acids. The germline CDR1 and CDR2 sequences are ENHRY and SYGVKD. V dropped 3 bases and J dropped 6 bases, with 17 bases sitting between them. CDR3 protein: CAISESPWGPKTQYF. In DNA form, the CDR3 reads TGTGCCATCAGTGAATCCCCTTGGGGTCCGAAGACCCAGTACTTC.

There are many counts of this clonotype. This chain connects TRBV3-1 to TRBJ2-3; D is tentatively TRBD1 or TRBD2 (5 bases each). Between the trimmed V and J ends, which lost 0 bases and 7 bases, there was a span of 14 bases. This CDR3 has 15 amino acids. Looked up from germline, CDR1 is LGHDT and CDR2 is YNNKEL (reference sequence). CDR3 region: CASSQDLGDVNTQYF. The CDR3 nucleotides read TGTGCCAGCAGCCAAGACCTAGGGGACGTAAATACGCAGTATTTT.

With respect to this clonotype: This may arise from a read error, as a much more abundant clone is one base away. Here the CDR3 reads CASMAGGTGTQYF. The DNA of the CDR3 is TGTGCCAGCATGGCGGGGGGCACAGGTACGCAGTATTTT. The V call is TRBV6-1, the J call TRBJ2-3, with 8 bases fitting TRBD2. The CDR3 is made up of 13 amino acids. CDR1 MNHNS and CDR2 SASEGT come from the germline V gene.

This clonotype was seen ten or more times. V gene TRBV4-1 combines with J gene TRBJ2-3; no clear D gene. Per the germline V gene, CDR1 is MGHRA and CDR2 is YSYEKL. Between the trimmed V and J ends, which lost 3 bases and 4 bases, there was a span of 8 bases. CDR3 size: 13 residues. DNA of the CDR3: TGCGCCAGCAGCCACTTTCGCGCAGATACGCAGTATTTT. This encodes CASSHFRADTQYF.

Ten or more counts support this clonotype. The genes are TRBV2 and TRBJ1-5; 10 positions agree with TRBD1. The CDR3 contains 14 residues. The germline CDR1 and CDR2 sequences are SNHLY and FYNNEI. V was pared by 4 bases and J by 4 bases, with 1 base of the junction left unmatched. The CDR3 protein is CASSGDRGNQPQHF. Written as DNA, the CDR3 is TGTGCCAGCAGTGGGGACAGGGGTAATCAGCCCCAGCATTTT.

This clonotype has at least ten counts. The chain carries TRBV5-5 and TRBJ2-7; D not resolved. The germline CDR1 and CDR2 sequences are SGHKS and YYEKEE (reference sequence). Trimming took off 1 base at V and 2 bases at J, with 10 bases between the two ends. This CDR3 region has 14 residues. The chain's CDR3 is CASSLWLVPYEQYF. DNA of the CDR3: TGTGCCAGCAGCTTGTGGCTTGTTCCCTACGAGCAGTACTTC.

The chain joins TRBV9 to TRBJ2-1; the D gene is possibly TRBD2 (6 bases). This CDR3 region has 13 residues. Trimming left V 0 bases short and J 8 bases short, with 9 bases between. The V gene's germline CDR1 is SGDLS and CDR2 YYNGEE. The CDR3 region has the DNA TGTGCCAGCAGCGTAGCCCCTAGCGATGAGCAGTTCTTC. It encodes CASSVAPSDEQFF.

This clonotype was seen at least ten times. This chain joins TRBV18 and TRBJ2-2; no clear D gene. Deletions cut 0 bases from V and 4 bases from J, with 9 bases between. This CDR3 region has 15 residues. Looked up from germline, CDR1 is KGHSH and CDR2 is LQKENI. CDR3 region: CASSPPSLGTGELFF. The CDR3 DNA reads as TGTGCCAGCTCACCACCGTCACTGGGCACCGGGGAGCTGTTTTTT.

This clonotype was observed at least ten times. The gene calls are TRBV5-1 and TRBJ1-1; D is ambiguous. Trimming shortened V by 2 bases and J by 1 base, and 6 bases separated the two germline ends. The CDR3 sequence is 13 residues long. Germline V gives CDR1 SGHRS, CDR2 YFSETQ. The CDR3 region is CASSFAQNTEAFF. DNA for the CDR3: TGCGCCAGCAGCTTCGCACAGAACACTGAAGCTTTCTTT.

The sample holds many counts of this clonotype. The rearrangement joins TRBV30 to TRBJ1-4; D unclear. The CDR3 is 12 residues long. V was shortened by 5 bases and J by 5 bases, with 9 bases between the two germline ends. In germline, CDR1 is GTSNPN, CDR2 SVGIG (reference sequence). The CDR3 loop is CAWDGPNEKLFF. For the CDR3, the DNA is TGTGCCTGGGACGGACCAAATGAAAAACTGTTTTTT.

This clonotype was recorded many times. The junction departs from the called germline gene at one end, perhaps through a read error. The chain couples TRBV11-3 to TRBJ2-7; TRBD1 agrees at 9 bases. CDR3 length: 14 amino acids. Germline-derived CDR1 and CDR2 are SGHNT and YENEEA. The CDR3 sequence is CASSRTGEGYERYF. Written as DNA, the CDR3 is TGTGCCAGCAGCCGGACAGGGGAGGGCTACGAGCGGTACTTC.

This clonotype was seen many times. The rearrangement joins TRBV7-2 to TRBJ1-2; a weak D match, TRBD1 (5 bases). Germline V CDR1 and CDR2: SGHTA, FQGNSA. The CDR3 runs to 15 residues. Trimming removed 5 bases at V and 4 bases at J, with 17 bases between. The CDR3 sequence is CASSPTAGQGYGYTF. CDR3 bases: TGTGCCAGCAGCCCTACAGCAGGGCAGGGCTATGGCTACACCTTC. The variable domain in full, completed from reference TRBV7-2 and TRBJ1-2, reads GAGVSQSPSNKVTEKGKDVELRCDPISGHTALYWYRQSLGQGLEFLIYFQGNSAPDKSGLPSDRFSAERTGGSVSTLTIQRTQQEDSAVYLCASSPTAGQGYGYTFGSGTRLTVV.

Ten or more counts support this clonotype. The chain joins TRBV3-1 to TRBJ1-4; maybe TRBD1 (6 bases). V lost 4 bases and J 8 bases, leaving 17 bases between the germline ends. Germline CDR1 LGHDT, CDR2 YNNKEL (reference sequence). The CDR3 totals 15 residues. This chain's CDR3 is CASSLVGGRKEKLFF. The CDR3 bases are TGTGCCAGCAGCCTGGTCGGGGGGCGGAAAGAAAAACTGTTTTTT.

The sample holds a few counts of this clonotype. The gene calls are TRBV10-3 and TRBJ2-1; 11 bases agree with TRBD2. Germline V gene lookup returns CDR1 ENHRY and CDR2 SYGVKD. Losses at the gene ends were 5 bases for V and 8 bases for J; bases not matched to a gene: 5. The CDR3 runs 14 residues. The CDR3 loop is CAISTSGSGDEQFF. CDR3 in DNA: TGTGCCATCAGTACTAGCGGGAGTGGGGATGAGCAGTTCTTC.

The genes are TRBV7-9 and TRBJ1-6; D unclear. With 5 bases removed from V and 6 bases from J, the gap between germline ends came to 14 bases. The CDR3 contains 15 residues. The germline CDR1 and CDR2 sequences are SEHNR and FQNEAQ (reference sequence). CDR3 in DNA: TGTGCCAGCAGCATAACGCTTGGAGCTAATTCACCCCTCCACTTT. Protein product: CASSITLGANSPLHF.

The V and J genes are TRBV12-3 or TRBV12-4 and TRBJ2-7, with 8 positions matching TRBD2. V gave up 7 bases and J gave up 3 bases; unmatched junction bases: 5. This CDR3 has 13 amino acids. The CDR3 nucleotides read TGTGCCAGCATGGACGGGAGGGTCTACGAGCAGTACTTC. Encoded protein: CASMDGRVYEQYF.

This clonotype has at least ten counts. The gene calls are TRBV7-6 and TRBJ1-1; no clear D. The CDR3 has 13 amino acids. Trimming removed 5 bases at V and 2 bases at J, with 9 bases between. From germline, CDR1 is SGHVS and CDR2 FNYEAQ. The CDR3 protein is CASSIQDNTEAFF. CDR3 bases: TGTGCCAGCAGCATCCAGGACAACACTGAAGCTTTCTTT.

This chain uses TRBV5-4 with TRBJ1-2; 8 bases agree with TRBD1. Germline V gene lookup returns CDR1 SGHNT and CDR2 YYREEE (reference sequence). After removal of 4 bases from V and 8 bases from J, the junction contained 10 bases not matched to a gene. CDR3 size: 14 residues. CDR3 protein: CASSIPDRGVGYTF. The CDR3 region has the DNA TGTGCCAGCAGCATCCCCGACAGGGGCGTGGGCTACACCTTC.

This clonotype was counted at least ten times. The chain has TRBV12-3 or TRBV12-4 and TRBJ1-5, with D perhaps TRBD1 (5 bases). Trimming pared 7 bases from V and 0 bases from J, leaving 10 bases between. The CDR3 consists of 14 residues. The DNA for the CDR3 is TGTGCCAGCACAAAGGGGAATAGCAATCAGCCCCAGCATTTT. It encodes CASTKGNSNQPQHF.

This clonotype was seen many times. V usage is TRBV5-6 and J usage is TRBJ2-3, with 9 nucleotides matching TRBD2. V lost 9 bases to trimming and J lost 9 bases; unmatched junction nucleotides: 8. The germline V gene encodes CDR1 SGHDT and CDR2 YYEEEE. The CDR3 consists of 12 residues. The CDR3 spells CATRTSDSTQYF. The CDR3, as DNA: TGTGCCACTCGGACTAGCGACTCAACGCAGTATTTT.

This clonotype was seen ten or more times. The CDR3 reads CASSYSDRDNSPLHF. CDR3 coding DNA: TGTGCCAGCAGTTACTCCGACAGGGACAATTCACCCCTCCACTTT. The chain uses TRBV6-5 and TRBJ1-6; 7 bases match TRBD1. The germline V gene encodes CDR1 MNHEY and CDR2 SVGAGI. The CDR3 length is 15 residues. J gave up 7 bases and V 0 bases, and 3 bases lay outside the gene matches.

This clonotype was counted ten times or more. The CDR3 sequence is CASSRGRNTGELFF. DNA of the CDR3: TGTGCCAGCAGCCGGGGACGGAACACCGGGGAGCTGTTTTTT. This chain connects TRBV11-3 to TRBJ2-2; D tentatively reads TRBD1 or TRBD2 (5 bases each). Trimming left V 5 bases short and J 1 base short, with 8 bases between. Germline loops: CDR1 SGHNT, CDR2 YENEEA. The CDR3 consists of 14 residues.

The rearrangement joins TRBV5-1 to TRBJ2-5; 11 nucleotides line up with TRBD2. This CDR3 comprises 14 residues. The V gene's germline CDR1 is SGHRS and CDR2 YFSETQ. V dropped 4 bases and J dropped 5; count of bases not matched to a gene: 4. The CDR3: CASSPTSGMETQYF. CDR3 sequence (DNA): TGCGCCAGCAGCCCGACTAGCGGGATGGAGACCCAGTACTTC.

This clonotype was seen a few times. V is TRBV10-3 and J is TRBJ2-2; D remains ambiguous. Germline assignment: CDR1 ENHRY and CDR2 SYGVKD. CDR3 length: 12 amino acids. Trimming stripped 3 bases from V and 8 bases from J, with 7 bases between. CDR3 DNA: TGTGCCATCAGTGAATCCCCGGGGGAGCTGTTTTTT. Encoded protein: CAISESPGELFF.

This clonotype came up many times. The rearrangement joins TRBV5-1 to TRBJ2-3; D may correspond to TRBD1 or TRBD2 (5 bases each). This CDR3 contains 15 residues. Trimming took off 0 bases at V and 7 bases at J, with 15 bases between the two ends. Germline CDR1 and CDR2: SGHRS and YFSETQ. CDR3 DNA: TGCGCCAGCAGCTTGGGTGCCACCCTGGGACATACGCAGTATTTT. Translation: CASSLGATLGHTQYF.

There are many counts of this clonotype. The gene calls are TRBV5-1 and TRBJ1-5; D is possibly TRBD1 (5 bases). CDR1 is SGHRS and CDR2 is YFSETQ in the germline V gene. V lost 3 bases and J 2 bases, leaving 9 bases between the germline ends. The CDR3 loop spans 14 amino acids. The CDR3 DNA is TGCGCCAGCAGCTCTCAGGGAGGCAATCAGCCCCAGCATTTT. Its protein product is CASSSQGGNQPQHF.